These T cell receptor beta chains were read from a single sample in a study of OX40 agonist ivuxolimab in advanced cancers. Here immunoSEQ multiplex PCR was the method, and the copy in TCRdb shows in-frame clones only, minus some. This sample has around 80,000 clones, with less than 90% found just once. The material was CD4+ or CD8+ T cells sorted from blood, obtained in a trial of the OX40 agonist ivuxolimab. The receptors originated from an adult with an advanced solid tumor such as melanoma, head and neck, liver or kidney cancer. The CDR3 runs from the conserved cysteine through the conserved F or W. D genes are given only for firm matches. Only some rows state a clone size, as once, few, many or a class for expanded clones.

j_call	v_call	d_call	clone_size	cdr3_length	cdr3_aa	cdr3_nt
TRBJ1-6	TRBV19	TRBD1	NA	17	CASSTTGGRSYNSPLHF	TGTGCCAGTAGTACCACAGGGGGCAGGTCCTATAATTCACCCCTCCACTTT
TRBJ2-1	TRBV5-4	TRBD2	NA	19	CASSPWTSGGDSSYNEQFF	TGTGCCAGCAGCCCCTGGACTAGCGGGGGGGACAGCTCCTACAATGAGCAGTTCTTC
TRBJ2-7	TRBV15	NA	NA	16	CATSTVGAGRSNEQYF	TGTGCCACCAGCACTGTTGGTGCGGGGAGGTCCAACGAGCAGTACTTC
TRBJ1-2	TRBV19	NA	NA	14	CASRSTGLDYGYTF	TGTGCCAGTAGGTCTACAGGGTTGGACTATGGCTACACCTTC
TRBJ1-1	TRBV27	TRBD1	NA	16	CASSSGQGGVRTEAFF	TGTGCCAGCAGTTCGGGACAGGGAGGGGTGAGGACTGAAGCTTTCTTT
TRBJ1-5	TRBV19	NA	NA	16	CASSPSVLRSDQPQHF	TGTGCCAGTAGTCCTTCGGTCTTACGGTCAGATCAGCCCCAGCATTTT
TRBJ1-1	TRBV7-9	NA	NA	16	CASSSQGFGWNTEAFF	TGTGCCAGCAGCTCCCAGGGTTTTGGGTGGAACACTGAAGCTTTCTTT
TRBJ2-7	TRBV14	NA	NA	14	CASSQAYSVYEQYF	TGTGCCAGCAGCCAAGCCTACTCCGTCTACGAGCAGTACTTC
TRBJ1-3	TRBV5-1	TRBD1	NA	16	CASRTGTGETGNTIYF	TGCGCCAGCAGGACTGGGACAGGGGAAACTGGAAACACCATATATTTT
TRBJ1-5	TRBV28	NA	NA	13	CASGRRGNQPQHF	TGTGCCAGCGGTAGACGGGGCAATCAGCCCCAGCATTTT
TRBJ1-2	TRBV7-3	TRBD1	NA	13	CASSLGGQGSYTF	TGTGCCAGCAGCTTGGGGGGACAGGGAAGCTACACCTTC
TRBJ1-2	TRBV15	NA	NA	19	CATSSRSGTLGVGNYGYTF	TGTGCCACCAGCAGTAGATCTGGGACCCTGGGGGTCGGTAACTATGGCTACACCTTC
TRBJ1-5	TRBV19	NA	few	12	CATEQGNQPQHF	TGTGCCACCGAACAGGGAAATCAGCCCCAGCATTTT
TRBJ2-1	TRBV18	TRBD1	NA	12	CASSPIGTVGFF	TGTGCCAGCTCACCAATCGGGACAGTAGGCTTCTTC
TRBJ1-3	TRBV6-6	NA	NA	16	CASRQMTDPSGNTIYF	TGTGCCAGCAGACAAATGACCGATCCCTCTGGAAACACCATATATTTT
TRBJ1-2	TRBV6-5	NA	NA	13	CASSSPFGYGYTF	TGTGCCAGCAGTTCCCCTTTCGGGTATGGCTACACCTTC
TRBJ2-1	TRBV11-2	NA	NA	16	CASSPLGADSYNEQFF	TGTGCCAGCAGCCCTCTGGGAGCGGACTCCTACAATGAGCAGTTCTTC
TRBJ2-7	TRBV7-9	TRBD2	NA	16	CASSPGLAGRYNEQYF	TGTGCCAGCAGCCCCGGCTTAGCGGGACGTTACAACGAGCAGTACTTC
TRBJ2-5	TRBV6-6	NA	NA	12	CASTLSLETQYF	TGTGCCAGCACCCTTAGCCTAGAGACCCAGTACTTC
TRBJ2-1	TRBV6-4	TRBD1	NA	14	CASRAGQGANEQFF	TGTGCCAGCAGGGCGGGACAGGGGGCAAATGAGCAGTTCTTC
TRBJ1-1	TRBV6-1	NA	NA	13	CASSETMNTEAFF	TGTGCCAGCAGTGAAACAATGAACACTGAAGCTTTCTTT
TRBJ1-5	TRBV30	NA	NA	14	CAWSLEGGNQPQHF	TGTGCCTGGAGTTTGGAAGGCGGCAATCAGCCCCAGCATTTT
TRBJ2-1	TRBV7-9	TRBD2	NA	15	CASSLVASGSIEQFF	TGTGCCAGCAGCTTAGTGGCTAGCGGGAGTATTGAGCAGTTCTTC
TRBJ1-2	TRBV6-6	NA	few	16	CASSYVSAGANYGYTF	TGTGCCAGCAGTTACGTCTCGGCAGGGGCTAACTATGGCTACACCTTC
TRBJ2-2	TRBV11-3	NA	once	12	CASSPGPGELFF	TGTGCCAGCAGCCCAGGGCCCGGGGAGCTGTTTTTT
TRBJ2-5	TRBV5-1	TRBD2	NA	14	CASSATSGRETQYF	TGCGCCAGCAGCGCTACTAGCGGGAGGGAGACCCAGTACTTC
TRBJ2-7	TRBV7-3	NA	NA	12	CASSLQVSEQYF	TGTGCCAGCAGCTTACAGGTTTCCGAGCAGTACTTC
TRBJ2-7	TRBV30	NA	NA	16	CAWSVSGTGTLGWQYF	TGTGCCTGGAGTGTATCGGGTACAGGGACCCTGGGATGGCAGTACTTC
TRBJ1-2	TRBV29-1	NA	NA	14	CAGWQGPPNYGYTF	TGCGCCGGGTGGCAGGGGCCGCCTAACTATGGCTACACCTTC
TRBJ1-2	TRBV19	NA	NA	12	CAIRDTNYGYTF	TGTGCCATAAGGGACACTAACTATGGCTACACCTTC